The TCR beta chain under discussion was sequenced for a study of graft-versus-host responses after intestinal transplantation. V gave up 6 bases and J gave up 2 bases, with 14 bases separating them. Germline V CDR1 and CDR2: MNHNY, SVGAGI (reference sequence). The CDR3 has 16 residues. Clones were read by immunoSEQ multiplex PCR, and TCRdb kept only the in-frame ones, dropping some. The table records roughly 99,000 clones, about nine tenths of them present only once. On this clone itself: What it recognizes is unknown.

The J gene is TRBJ2-6, the V gene TRBV6-6; weak D call: TRBD1 (6 bases). The receptor was isolated from a human donor who was the organ donor for an intestinal transplant. The source was unstimulated CD4+ T cells sorted from spleen or lymph node cells, collected before transplant. CDR3 amino acids: CASRQLGATGANVLTF. The CDR3 DNA reads TGTGCCAGCAGACAACTGGGGGCCACTGGGGCCAACGTCCTGACTTTC.